A selection of T cell receptor beta chains follows, all from one sample in a study of T-cell reconstitution after alpha-beta-depleted transplantation in children. TCRdb processed the PCR reads anew with MiXCR; each CDR3 protein has one entry. The repertoire has 100,000 or so distinct CDR3 sequences, around 7.8% of them found once; the top ten carry roughly 17%. The input for sequencing was PBMCs, taken before TCRalphabeta/CD19-depleted stem cell transplant. All receptors derive from a boy between 2 and 15 years old with acute lymphoblastic leukemia, due to receive a stem cell transplant. Both conserved end residues are part of each CDR3. A D gene is named only where the DNA matches it firmly. The size entry is marked missing in some rows and otherwise reads once, few, many or a size class.

J,V,D,size,DNA,CDR3
TRBJ1-2,TRBV28,NA,NA,TGTGCCAGCAGTTTAGGGGGGCTAGGGGACGGCTACACCTTC,CASSLGGLGDGYTF
TRBJ2-2,TRBV7-8,NA,few,TGTGCCAGCAGCCAATCGTGGGGGGACACCGGGGAGCTGTTTTTT,CASSQSWGDTGELFF
TRBJ2-7,TRBV12-3/TRBV12-4,NA,few,TGTGCCAGCAGTTCCACAGGGATTGGGACCTACGAGCAGTACTTC,CASSSTGIGTYEQYF
TRBJ2-3,TRBV7-6,NA,NA,TGTGCCAGCAGCTCTCTGACAGAGGCAGATACGCAGTATTTT,CASSSLTEADTQYF
TRBJ2-7,TRBV7-9,NA,few,TGTGCCAGCAGCTTAGGGGCTGGGCCGGGCTACGAGCAGTACTTC,CASSLGAGPGYEQYF
TRBJ1-1,TRBV20-1,TRBD1,many,TGCAGTGCTGTAGGACAGGGTAATCCTGAAGCTTTCTTT,CSAVGQGNPEAFF
TRBJ2-3,TRBV12-3/TRBV12-4,TRBD2,NA,TGTGCCAGCAGTTTTTCGGGGGGAAGCACAGATACGCAGTATTTT,CASSFSGGSTDTQYF
TRBJ2-7,TRBV11-2,TRBD1,NA,TGTGCCAGCAGCCAACGACGGAGATACGGGACAGGGGACTACGAGCAGTACTTC,CASSQRRRYGTGDYEQYF
TRBJ2-3,TRBV12-3/TRBV12-4,NA,NA,TGTGCCAGCAGGAGGCGGATGAACACAGATACGCAGTATTTT,CASRRRMNTDTQYF
TRBJ2-7,TRBV27,TRBD2,NA,TGTGCCAGCAGTTTATCGGACGGGGGGGCTTACGAGCAGTACTTC,CASSLSDGGAYEQYF
TRBJ2-7,TRBV5-6,TRBD2,few,TGTGCCAGCAGCACCGGGACTAGACACTACGAGCAGTACTTC,CASSTGTRHYEQYF
TRBJ2-3,TRBV6-4,TRBD2,many,TGTGCCAGCAGTGACTCGACTAGCGGGGGGCCAGATACGCAGTATTTT,CASSDSTSGGPDTQYF
TRBJ1-1,TRBV20-1,NA,many,TGCAGTGCTAGAGATCTAACCGGGAACACTGAAGCTTTCTTT,CSARDLTGNTEAFF
TRBJ2-1,TRBV12-5,TRBD2,many,TGTGCTAGTGGTTTGGGCTGGACTAGTCTCTCCTACAATGAGCAGTTCTTC,CASGLGWTSLSYNEQFF
TRBJ1-1,TRBV7-2,TRBD1,few,TGTGCCAGCAGCTTCCCAGGGGGCGATGAAGCTTTCTTT,CASSFPGGDEAFF
TRBJ2-7,TRBV20-1,NA,NA,TGCAGTGCTGGGGGGCCGGGACAGAAGAGCTACGAGCAGTACTTC,CSAGGPGQKSYEQYF
TRBJ2-5,TRBV7-2,NA,NA,TGTGCCAGCAGCTTTTACCATTCGACTGGGGGGGAGACCCAGTACTTC,CASSFYHSTGGETQYF
TRBJ2-1,TRBV3-1,NA,NA,TGTGCCAGCAGCTCCTACGGGGATGAGCAGTTCTTC,CASSSYGDEQFF
TRBJ2-6,TRBV19,TRBD1,few,TGTGCCGCTTCCCGGACAGGGGGGCCTGGGGCCAACGTCCTGACTTTC,CAASRTGGPGANVLTF